These T cell receptor beta chains were read from a single sample in a study of blood T cell repertoires in COVID-19. Using immunoSEQ multiplex PCR, the repertoire was profiled, and TCRdb retains in-frame clones only, with some absent. This sample has 95,000 to 110,000 clones, with 70% to 90% found just once. The sample comprised peripheral blood. The receptors were sampled from a man aged 45-65 years in a cohort sampled during active COVID-19. Both conserved end residues are part of each CDR3. Each record gives: clone size, D gene, J gene, V gene, CDR3 protein. The D gene is left open where the match is weak. The size field is filled for only some rows; it gives once, few, many or a size class.

NA NA TRBJ2-5 TRBV5-6 CASSLVPGAETQYF
NA NA TRBJ1-5 TRBV10-1 CASSESRGSSNQPQHF
NA NA TRBJ2-2 TRBV12-5 CASGARGGAGELFF
NA NA TRBJ2-7 TRBV12-3/TRBV12-4 CASSTYYEQYF
NA NA TRBJ2-3 TRBV5-4 CASSLESSTDTQYF
NA TRBD1 TRBJ1-2 TRBV19 CASMRDSNVNYGYTF
NA NA TRBJ1-4 TRBV5-1 CASSGGGRGETNEKLFF
NA TRBD1 TRBJ1-5 TRBV18 CASSPGQGVGQPQHF
NA NA TRBJ2-5 TRBV7-9 CASSFRMAEQETQYF
NA TRBD2 TRBJ2-1 TRBV4-2 CASSQLLAGGKNEQFF
NA TRBD1 TRBJ2-3 TRBV7-8 CASSKDRNSDTQYF
NA TRBD1 TRBJ2-5 TRBV9 CASSLTGTVQETQYF
NA TRBD1 TRBJ1-2 TRBV9 CASSRQGADYGYTF
NA NA TRBJ1-5 TRBV19 CASSISGGRSSQHF
NA TRBD1 TRBJ1-3 TRBV5-1 CASSTGQGDTIYF
NA TRBD1 TRBJ1-5 TRBV2 CASSTGVGNQPQHF
NA NA TRBJ1-5 TRBV18 CASSPSPGQPQHF
NA NA TRBJ2-1 TRBV27 CASSLSGSWNGGQFF
NA NA TRBJ1-1 TRBV2 CASGRGTAFF
few NA TRBJ1-2 TRBV10-3 CAMAPDREVYGYTF
NA NA TRBJ1-6 TRBV9 CASSVEQGNRSPLHF
NA NA TRBJ1-2 TRBV4-1 CASSQDEKWGYTF
NA TRBD1 TRBJ2-5 TRBV14 CASSRRGETQYF
NA TRBD1 TRBJ2-2 TRBV19 CASSIGWTGAPLVGELFF
NA NA TRBJ2-7 TRBV5-5 CASSPGFYEQYF
few NA TRBJ1-1 TRBV3-1/TRBV3-2 CASTQGVRRTEAFF
NA NA TRBJ1-2 TRBV25-1 CASSATDYGYTF
NA TRBD1 TRBJ1-1 TRBV2 CASRRDRLEAFF
NA NA TRBJ1-6 TRBV4-2 CASSQSGVDISPLHF
NA NA TRBJ2-1 TRBV27 CASSLGRSYNEQFF
once NA TRBJ2-2 TRBV6-5 CASRVEGASTGELFF
NA NA TRBJ2-5 TRBV2 CASTGWGGLTQYF
NA TRBD2 TRBJ2-3 TRBV3-1/TRBV3-2 CASSQELGLAGGRTDTQYF
once NA TRBJ2-6 TRBV28 CASSSAGSGANVLTF
few NA TRBJ2-2 TRBV28 CASSSLWDSNTGELFF
NA NA TRBJ1-5 TRBV6-6 CASSSLEPPQPQHF
NA TRBD2 TRBJ2-3 TRBV6-2/TRBV6-3 CASSYSLEVAGDTDTQYF
NA NA TRBJ1-5 TRBV10-3 CAISGEANQPQHF
NA NA TRBJ1-6 TRBV12-3/TRBV12-4 CASSRRNSPLHF
NA NA TRBJ1-4 TRBV9 CASSVEVGAQLFF
NA TRBD1 TRBJ2-7 TRBV2 CASTPGQGPYEQYF